This passage covers 25 T cell receptor beta chains from one sample sequenced in a study of shared clonotypes between healthy human individuals. Generated by immunoSEQ multiplex PCR, the TCRdb table keeps only in-frame clones and is missing some. The table has 2 million to 2.5 million clones, more than 90% seen once. Sequencing used naive CD4+ T cells sorted from blood. Subset given: CD45RA+ positively selected. All receptors derive from a man between 18 and 29 years old in good health.

This clone has just a few counts. The CDR3 DNA follows: TGTGCCAGCAGCATAAGTGGGAGCTCCTATAATTCACCCCTCCACTTT. It yields the protein CASSISGSSYNSPLHF. This chain connects TRBV13 to TRBJ1-6, with D uncertain. Per germline, CDR1 PRHDT and CDR2 FYEKMQ (reference sequence). Trimming shortened V by 5 bases and J by 0 bases, and 11 bases separated the two germline ends. The CDR3 contains 16 residues.

The rearrangement uses TRBV4-1 and TRBJ2-5, with 7 bases lining up with TRBD2. With 0 bases clipped from V and 5 bases from J, the junction kept 12 bases outside the gene matches. This CDR3 region has 17 residues. Germline V CDR1 and CDR2: MGHRA, YSYEKL. The CDR3 is CASSQDPSGILRETQYF. The CDR3, as DNA: TGCGCCAGCAGCCAAGATCCTAGCGGAATCCTAAGGGAGACCCAGTACTTC.

The chain joins TRBV19 to TRBJ2-7, with 8 bases aligning to TRBD2. Trimming took 5 bases from V and 3 from J; bases not matched to a gene: 12. Germline assignment: CDR1 LNHDA and CDR2 SQIVND (reference sequence). The CDR3 runs 16 residues. CDR3 amino acids: CASSLREGTLGYEQYF. CDR3 sequence (DNA): TGTGCCAGTAGTCTCCGGGAGGGGACGCTAGGCTACGAGCAGTACTTC. Drawing the rest from reference TRBV19 and TRBJ2-7, the complete variable domain is DGGITQSPKYLFRKEGQNVTLSCEQNLNHDAMYWYRQDPGQGLRLIYYSQIVNDFQKGDIAEGYSVSREKKESFPLTVTSAQKNPTAFYLCASSLREGTLGYEQYFGPGTRLTVT.

V is TRBV4-1 and J is TRBJ2-1, with 8 bases identical to TRBD2. From germline, CDR1 is MGHRA and CDR2 YSYEKL. V lost 0 bases to trimming and J lost 16 bases; unmatched junction nucleotides: 14. The CDR3 covers 15 residues. The DNA for the CDR3 is TGCGCCAGCAGCCAAGATATTGGCCGGGAGGGCCTCAGATTCTTC. Translated, it gives CASSQDIGREGLRFF.

The rearrangement uses TRBV7-2 and TRBJ2-1; 7 positions match TRBD2. The ends lost 5 bases at V and 16 bases at J; junction bases unmatched: 17. CDR3 size: 14 residues. Germline V lookup: CDR1 SGHTA, CDR2 FQGNSA. The CDR3 region has the DNA TGTGCCAGCAGCATATCAGGAGGGGAGGGCCGAATTTTCTTC. Protein sequence: CASSISGGEGRIFF.

This chain joins TRBV28 and TRBJ1-2, with 7 bases aligning to TRBD1. The V and J ends lost 2 bases and 2 bases, in that order; junction bases with no gene match: 5. This CDR3 region has 15 residues. In germline, CDR1 is MDHEN, CDR2 SYDVKM. The CDR3 spells CASSLMGDRNYGYTF. CDR3 in DNA: TGTGCCAGCAGTTTAATGGGGGACAGAAACTATGGCTACACCTTC.

The J gene is TRBJ1-6, the V gene TRBV11-2, with D possibly matching TRBD1 (5 bases). Germline V gene data show CDR1 as SGHAT and CDR2 as FQNNGV. Trimming took 1 base from V and 11 from J, leaving 15 bases between them. The length of the CDR3 is 15 residues. CDR3 loop: CASSLGSSGSAPLHF. In DNA, the CDR3 is TGTGCCAGCAGCTTAGGGTCGTCAGGGTCGGCACCCCTCCACTTT.

The chain has TRBV7-2 and TRBJ2-7; weak D call: TRBD1 (5 bases). Trimming shortened V by 0 bases and J by 6 bases, and 9 bases separated the two germline ends. The CDR3 consists of 13 residues. CDR1 is SGHTA, CDR2 FQGNSA, per germline. CDR3 sequence reads: CASSLATDSEQYF. The DNA of the CDR3 is TGTGCCAGCAGCTTAGCGACAGACAGCGAGCAGTACTTC. Supplemented by reference TRBV7-2 and TRBJ2-7, the full variable domain reads GAGVSQSPSNKVTEKGKDVELRCDPISGHTALYWYRQSLGQGLEFLIYFQGNSAPDKSGLPSDRFSAERTGGSVSTLTIQRTQQEDSAVYLCASSLATDSEQYFGPGTRLTVT.

J is TRBJ1-6 and V is TRBV9, with no clear D. The CDR3 has 14 amino acids. From germline, CDR1 is SGDLS and CDR2 YYNGEE. Trimming pared 0 bases from V and 7 bases from J, leaving 8 bases between. The CDR3 protein is CASSVGYTNSPLHF. In DNA, the CDR3 is TGTGCCAGCAGCGTAGGATACACGAATTCACCCCTCCACTTT.

This sequence joins TRBV18 and TRBJ2-3; possibly TRBD1 for D (5 bases). Germline CDR1 KGHSH, CDR2 LQKENI. V lost 3 bases and J lost 0, with 13 bases in between. The CDR3 sequence is 16 residues long. This CDR3 is CASSPRLGVSTDTQYF. As DNA, the CDR3 is TGTGCCAGCTCACCCCGCCTAGGGGTTAGCACAGATACGCAGTATTTT.

A note on this clone: At one end, the junction sequence differs from germline, possibly due to a read error. The V gene is TRBV2, the J gene TRBJ2-1, with D perhaps TRBD1 (6 bases). CDR1 is SNHLY, CDR2 FYNNEI, per germline. CDR3 length equals 14 residues. CDR3 DNA: TGTGCCAGCAGTGATGATGGCCTTCCCGGGACATCGATCTTC. Encoded protein: CASSDDGLPGTSIF.

The gene calls are TRBV18 and TRBJ2-3, with TRBD2 identical over 12 bases. Unmatched junction bases numbered 4, after V lost 3 bases and J lost 0 bases. Germline V gene sequence: CDR1 KGHSH, CDR2 LQKENI. This CDR3 comprises 17 residues. CDR3 DNA sequence: TGTGCCAGCTCACCTTTAGGGACTAGCGGGAGCACAGATACGCAGTATTTT. As protein: CASSPLGTSGSTDTQYF. Together with reference TRBV18 and TRBJ2-3, the CDR3 gives the full variable domain: NAGVMQNPRHLVRRRGQEARLRCSPMKGHSHVYWYRQLPEEGLKFMVYLQKENIIDESGMPKERFSAEFPKEGPSILRIQQVVRGDSAAYFCASSPLGTSGSTDTQYFGPGTRLTVL.

The genes are TRBV29-1 and TRBJ2-7; TRBD1 is a possible D gene (6 bases). CDR3 length equals 12 residues. Germline V gives CDR1 SQVTM, CDR2 ANQGSEA. Trimming shortened V by 5 bases and J by 3 bases, and 11 bases separated the two germline ends. CDR3 protein: CSVSDSIYEQYF. The CDR3 region has the DNA TGCAGCGTTTCGGACAGTATCTACGAGCAGTACTTC.

The CDR3 sequence is CASSTPDRSSYEQYF. CDR3 DNA sequence: TGTGCCAGCAGTACACCGGACAGGAGCTCCTACGAGCAGTACTTC. This chain links TRBV25-1 with TRBJ2-7, with 7 nucleotides matching TRBD1. This CDR3 contains 15 residues. V lost 5 bases, J lost 0 bases, and 7 bases stayed unmatched. The germline V gene encodes CDR1 MGHDK and CDR2 SYGVNS.

This chain links TRBV7-9 with TRBJ2-7; no clear D gene. CDR3 size: 14 residues. The germline CDR1 and CDR2 sequences are SEHNR and FQNEAQ (reference sequence). Trimming pared 5 bases from V and 0 bases from J, leaving 11 bases between. The DNA for the CDR3 is TGTGCCAGCAGCCGAGACTCCAGCTCCTACGAGCAGTACTTC. The encoded protein is CASSRDSSSYEQYF.

V is TRBV10-3 and J is TRBJ2-5, with 7 bases lining up with TRBD2. J gave up 3 bases and V 2 bases, and 6 bases lay outside the gene matches. The CDR3 is 15 amino acids. Per germline, CDR1 ENHRY and CDR2 SYGVKD. CDR3 nucleotides: TGTGCCATCAGTGAGGGCCCGGCGGGGGAAGAGACCCAGTACTTC. Its protein product is CAISEGPAGEETQYF.

The rearrangement links TRBV11-3 to TRBJ2-7, with TRBD2 as a possible D gene (5 bases). V gave up 1 base and J gave up 3 bases, with 13 bases separating them. Per germline, CDR1 SGHNT and CDR2 YENEEA. The CDR3 covers 15 residues. The chain's CDR3 is CASSLAFGDRYEQYF. CDR3 DNA: TGTGCCAGCAGCTTAGCTTTCGGGGATCGCTACGAGCAGTACTTC.

The chain uses TRBV6-1 and TRBJ2-7; TRBD1 aligns across 8 bases. The CDR3 has 12 residues. The germline CDR1 and CDR2 sequences are MNHNS and SASEGT. Unmatched junction bases numbered 5, after V lost 7 bases and J lost 6 bases. Written as DNA, the CDR3 is TGTGCCAGCAACCAGGGGGCTGGCGAGCAGTACTTC. Its translation: CASNQGAGEQYF.

In the case of this clone: Other DNA sequences in the sample encode the same CDR3. The V and J genes are TRBV30 and TRBJ2-5; a possible D gene is TRBD2 (5 bases). The V end lost 1 base, the J end lost 1 base, and 7 bases lay between the germline ends. The CDR3 is 13 amino acids. Germline V gene sequence: CDR1 GTSNPN, CDR2 SVGIG (reference sequence). The CDR3, as DNA: TGTGCCTGGAGTGGAGGGTCCCAAGAGACCCAGTACTTC. It codes for CAWSGGSQETQYF.

The chain uses TRBV9 and TRBJ1-6; 10 nucleotides agree with TRBD1. Germline V gene sequence: CDR1 SGDLS, CDR2 YYNGEE. J gave up 8 bases and V 4 bases, and 6 bases lay outside the gene matches. The CDR3 spans 15 residues. The CDR3 DNA follows: TGTGCCAGCAGCCTAAGACAGGGGGCCGATTCACCCCTCCACTTT. Its translation: CASSLRQGADSPLHF.

This chain connects TRBV6-1 to TRBJ1-4, with D possibly being TRBD1 (6 bases). The CDR3 has 15 amino acids. Germline assignment: CDR1 MNHNS and CDR2 SASEGT. Between the trimmed V and J ends, which lost 1 base and 7 bases, there was a span of 13 bases. The CDR3 loop reads CASSEVQGSREKLFF. CDR3 coding DNA: TGTGCCAGCAGTGAAGTGCAGGGGTCGCGTGAAAAACTGTTTTTT.

The chain links TRBV19 to TRBJ2-3; D possibly uses TRBD1 or TRBD2 (5 bases each). The CDR3 is 14 amino acids. V gave up 7 bases and J gave up 4 bases, with 15 bases separating them. Germline V gives CDR1 LNHDA, CDR2 SQIVND (reference sequence). Written as DNA, the CDR3 is TGTGCCAGTACCCGGGGCTGGGGACCAGATACGCAGTATTTT. This translates into CASTRGWGPDTQYF.

The chain is built from TRBV11-2 and TRBJ1-3, with 12 bases aligning to TRBD1. The CDR3 contains 16 residues. CDR1 is SGHAT and CDR2 is FQNNGV in the germline V gene. V was pared by 5 bases and J by 2 bases, with 4 bases of the junction left unmatched. In nucleotides, the CDR3 is TGTGCCAGCAGCGGCCGGGACAGGGGGCCTGGAAACACCATATATTTT. It yields the protein CASSGRDRGPGNTIYF. Supplemented by reference TRBV11-2 and TRBJ1-3, the full variable domain reads EAGVAQSPRYKIIEKRQSVAFWCNPISGHATLYWYQQILGQGPKLLIQFQNNGVVDDSQLPKDRFSAERLKGVDSTLKIQPAKLEDSAVYLCASSGRDRGPGNTIYFGEGSWLTVV.

This clone has a single count. Within the sample, other DNA sequences also encode this same CDR3. The chain joins TRBV10-3 to TRBJ2-7; 8 bases fit TRBD2. Unmatched junction bases numbered 2, after V lost 0 bases and J lost 1 base. This CDR3 is built from 15 residues. Germline V gene sequence: CDR1 ENHRY, CDR2 SYGVKD. For the CDR3, the DNA is TGTGCCATCAGTGAGTCGGGCGGGAGGTCCTACGAGCAGTACTTC. Translation gives CAISESGGRSYEQYF.

V and J are TRBV19 and TRBJ1-5; 11 bases fit TRBD1. The junction had 7 bases not matched to a gene; V was cut back by 6 bases and J by 9 bases. CDR1 and CDR2 (germline): LNHDA, SQIVND (reference sequence). CDR3 length: 14 amino acids. The CDR3 nucleotides are TGTGCCAGTAGCGGACAGGGGGCAGGTCGGCCCCAGCATTTT. Its protein product is CASSGQGAGRPQHF.